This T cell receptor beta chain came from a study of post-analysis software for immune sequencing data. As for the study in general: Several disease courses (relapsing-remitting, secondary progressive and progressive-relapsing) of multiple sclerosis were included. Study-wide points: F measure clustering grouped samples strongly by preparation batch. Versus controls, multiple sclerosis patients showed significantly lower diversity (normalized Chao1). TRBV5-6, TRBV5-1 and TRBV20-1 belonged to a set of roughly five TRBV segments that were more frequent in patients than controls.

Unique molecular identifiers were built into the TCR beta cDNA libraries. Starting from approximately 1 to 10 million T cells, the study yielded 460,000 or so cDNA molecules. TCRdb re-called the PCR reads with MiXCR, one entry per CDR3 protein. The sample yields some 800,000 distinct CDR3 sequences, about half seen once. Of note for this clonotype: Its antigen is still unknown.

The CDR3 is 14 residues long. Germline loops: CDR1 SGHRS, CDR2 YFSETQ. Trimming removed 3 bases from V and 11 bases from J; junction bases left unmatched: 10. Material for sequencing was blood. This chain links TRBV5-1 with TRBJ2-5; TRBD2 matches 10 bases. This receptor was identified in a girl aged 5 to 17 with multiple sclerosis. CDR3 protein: CASSSQWTSGEQYF. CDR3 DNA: TGCGCCAGCAGCTCGCAGTGGACTAGCGGTGAGCAGTACTTC. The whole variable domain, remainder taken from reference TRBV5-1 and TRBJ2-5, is KAGVTQTPRYLIKTRGQQVTLSCSPISGHRSVSWYQQTPGQGLQFLFEYFSETQRNKGNFPGRFSGRQFSNSRSEMNVSTLELGDSALYLCASSSQWTSGEQYFGPGTRLLVL.